A single sample gave rise to the 3 T cell receptor beta chains below, sequenced in a study of T cell repertoires in cytomegalovirus infection (dated by TCRdb to between 2018 and 2021). The run used an Illumina HiSeq 1500. The public reads were run again by TCRdb, first through fastp at Q25 and then through MiXCR, and only productive beta chains were kept. For every CDR3 protein sequence, its rows merge into one entry that carries the most common genes and DNA. The sample data list under 300,000 distinct CDR3 sequences, and about 12% of these were observed just once. The ten largest make up 1.5% to 2% of the sample. The sequenced sample consisted of PBMCs. The receptors originated from a human donor in good health (CMV status not recorded). Some clones in this sample may be carry-over from other donors' samples.

The chain links TRBV28 to TRBJ2-7, with 7 positions matching TRBD1. This CDR3 is 14 amino acids long. V lost 2 bases to trimming and J lost 5 bases; unmatched junction nucleotides: 6. Germline CDR1 is MDHEN and CDR2 is SYDVKM. The CDR3 spells CASSLGGQPNEQYF. Written as DNA, the CDR3 is TGTGCCAGCAGTTTAGGGGGACAGCCCAACGAGCAGTACTTC.

The sample holds a few counts of this clonotype. This rearrangement joins TRBV12-3 or TRBV12-4 to TRBJ2-6, with 7 bases lining up with TRBD1. V was clipped by 0 bases and J by 0 bases; unmatched bases: 11. CDR3 length equals 20 residues. CDR3 sequence (DNA): TGTGCCAGCAGTTTAGCCGGATGGACAGGACGTCGCTCTGGGGCCAACGTCCTGACTTTC. Its translation: CASSLAGWTGRRSGANVLTF.

In DNA form, the CDR3 reads TGCAGCACGAAGGGGCCTGGCAATGAGCAGTTCTTC. It specifies CSTKGPGNEQFF. The genes are TRBV29-1 and TRBJ2-1, with D possibly matching TRBD1 (5 bases). The CDR3 is made up of 12 amino acids. V lost 8 bases and J lost 6, with 14 bases in between. Germline loops: CDR1 SQVTM, CDR2 ANQGSEA.